A single sample is the source of the 30 T cell receptor beta chains below, sequenced in a study of cytomegalovirus exposure and HLA in healthy donors. Sequencing was performed with immunoSEQ multiplex PCR; in TCRdb, only in-frame clones are kept and a portion is missing. Of 150,000 to 200,000 clones listed, more than 75% are singletons. The material sequenced was PBMCs. These receptors all stem from a young man in good health and CMV-seropositive.

This clone was detected only a few times. The chain couples TRBV4-1 to TRBJ2-5; D remains ambiguous. The CDR3 totals 12 residues. V was trimmed by 4 bases and J by 7 bases, leaving 10 bases between them. Germline V gene data show CDR1 as MGHRA and CDR2 as YSYEKL. The CDR3 sequence: CASSRAGGTQYF. Here the CDR3 DNA reads TGCGCCAGCAGCCGGGCTGGTGGGACCCAGTACTTC.

Written as DNA, the CDR3 is TGTGCCAGCAGCTTAGCTGCAGGGGAGAACACTGAAGCTTTCTTT. It encodes CASSLAAGENTEAFF. The V call is TRBV7-9, the J call TRBJ1-1; perhaps TRBD1 as D (6 bases). CDR1 and CDR2 (germline): SEHNR, FQNEAQ (reference sequence). The CDR3 runs to 15 residues. Trimming left V 0 bases short and J 1 base short, with 9 bases between.

This chain joins TRBV14 and TRBJ2-1, with D hard to call. The germline V gene has CDR1 SGHDN and CDR2 FVKESK. This CDR3 contains 11 residues. V lost 4 bases and J 7 bases, leaving 5 bases between the germline ends. The CDR3 loop is CASSLSNEQFF. The CDR3 DNA is TGTGCCAGCAGCCTCTCGAATGAGCAGTTCTTC.

The rearrangement joins TRBV7-2 to TRBJ2-1; a weak D match, TRBD2 (5 bases). The CDR3 has 14 amino acids. CDR1 and CDR2 from the germline V gene are SGHTA and FQGNSA. V was trimmed by 4 bases and J by 7 bases, leaving 14 bases between them. In DNA form, the CDR3 reads TGTGCCAGCAGCTCCCGAATGGGAGCTAATGAGCAGTTCTTC. It codes for CASSSRMGANEQFF.

The CDR3 region has the DNA TGCAGCCACAGGGGGCGGGCTCCGGGGGCCAACGTCCTGACTTTC. Encoded protein: CSHRGRAPGANVLTF. The rearrangement joins TRBV29-1 to TRBJ2-6; the match to TRBD1 covers 9 bases. CDR3 size: 15 residues. V was clipped by 8 bases and J by 4 bases; unmatched bases: 9. From germline, CDR1 is SQVTM and CDR2 ANQGSEA.

This clone was observed once. CDR3 amino acids: CSVGGGTVNTEAFF. The CDR3 nucleotides read TGCAGCGTGGGCGGGGGGACAGTGAACACTGAAGCTTTCTTT. The chain recombines TRBV29-1 with TRBJ1-1; 7 bases match TRBD1. This CDR3 has 14 residues. V trimming: 6 bases; J trimming: 0 bases; junction bases outside the gene matches: 7. Germline V gene lookup returns CDR1 SQVTM and CDR2 ANQGSEA.

The chain employs TRBV4-2 and TRBJ1-1; D gene uncertain. The V and J ends lost 3 bases and 3 bases respectively, with 8 bases between them. The CDR3 contains 13 residues. Germline V gives CDR1 LGHNA, CDR2 YNFKEQ. CDR3 sequence (DNA): TGTGCCAGCAGCCAGACTTGGGACACTGAAGCTTTCTTT. The encoded protein is CASSQTWDTEAFF.

This clone has a handful of counts. The chain is built from TRBV28 and TRBJ2-1; TRBD1 matches 8 bases. Germline CDR1 is MDHEN and CDR2 is SYDVKM. The V segment lost 6 bases and the J segment 7 bases; nucleotides outside the gene matches: 14. The CDR3 covers 16 residues. CDR3 nucleotide sequence: TGTGCCAGCAGCCCGACACAGGTGACAGGGGATAATGAGCAGTTCTTC. Translation: CASSPTQVTGDNEQFF.

This clone appeared many times. This chain uses TRBV7-9 with TRBJ1-1, with D possibly being TRBD1 (5 bases). This CDR3 spans 14 amino acids. In germline, CDR1 is SEHNR, CDR2 FQNEAQ (reference sequence). The V end lost 1 base, the J end lost 5 bases, and 11 bases lay between the germline ends. The CDR3 DNA reads TGTGCCAGCAGCTTAGGGCCAGGGATGACTGAAGCTTTCTTT. It is translated as CASSLGPGMTEAFF. Full variable domain (outside the CDR3, taken from reference TRBV7-9 and TRBJ1-1): DTGVSQNPRHKITKRGQNVTFRCDPISEHNRLYWYRQTLGQGPEFLTYFQNEAQLEKSRLLSDRFSAERPKGSFSTLEIQRTEQGDSAMYLCASSLGPGMTEAFFGQGTRLTVV.

This clone was picked up a small number of times. Within the sample, other DNA sequences also encode this same CDR3. The rearrangement links TRBV29-1 to TRBJ1-1; D may be TRBD1 (5 bases). Germline-derived CDR1 and CDR2 are SQVTM and ANQGSEA. The CDR3 runs 11 residues. Between the trimmed V and J ends, which lost 6 bases and 2 bases, there was a span of 7 bases. CDR3 nucleotides: TGCAGCGTAGACAGTAACACTGAAGCTTTCTTT. It encodes CSVDSNTEAFF.

This clone has only one observation. The V and J genes are TRBV9 and TRBJ2-1; 10 nucleotides align to TRBD2. The CDR3 consists of 16 residues. V lost 2 bases and J lost 8; bases outside the gene matches: 10. CDR1 SGDLS and CDR2 YYNGEE come from the germline V gene. In DNA form, the CDR3 reads TGTGCCAGCAGCGTCGGGAGCGGGAGGGGCTTCTATGAGCAGTTCTTC. It is translated as CASSVGSGRGFYEQFF.

CDR3 sequence: CASLLPDGGKGDTEAFF. The CDR3 DNA reads TGTGCCAGCCTTCTCCCCGATGGGGGTAAGGGGGACACTGAAGCTTTCTTT. The rearrangement links TRBV2 to TRBJ1-1; D perhaps matches TRBD1 (6 bases). With 8 bases removed from V and 3 bases from J, the gap between germline ends came to 25 bases. CDR3 size: 17 residues. CDR1 and CDR2 (germline): SNHLY, FYNNEI.

The chain carries TRBV6-1 and TRBJ2-5, with D possibly matching TRBD2 (6 bases). Looked up from germline, CDR1 is MNHNS and CDR2 is SASEGT. The CDR3 loop spans 13 amino acids. Trimming took off 6 bases at V and 5 bases at J, with 13 bases between the two ends. The CDR3, as DNA: TGTGCCAGCAGCTTCGGGAGTGGGGAGACCCAGTACTTC. Amino acid sequence: CASSFGSGETQYF.

The rearrangement uses TRBV27 and TRBJ1-2; D may be TRBD1 (5 bases). The CDR3 sequence is 14 residues long. V was trimmed by 5 bases and J by 6 bases, leaving 16 bases between them. Germline V CDR1 and CDR2: MNHEY, SMNVEV (reference sequence). In DNA, the CDR3 is TGTGCCAGCAGTCCCGGGGGAGGGATGGATGGCTACACCTTC. This translates into CASSPGGGMDGYTF.

This clone was recorded a few times. The rearrangement links TRBV5-4 to TRBJ2-2, with TRBD2 as a possible D gene (6 bases). Germline CDR1 is SGHNT and CDR2 is YYREEE (reference sequence). This CDR3 is built from 15 residues. V was pared by 1 base and J by 5 bases, with 12 bases between. The CDR3 spells CASSLRAGRTGELFF. The CDR3 nucleotides read TGTGCCAGCAGCTTGAGGGCGGGAAGGACCGGGGAGCTGTTTTTT. The full variable domain, in which reference TRBV5-4 and TRBJ2-2 provide the parts outside the CDR3, is ETGVTQSPTHLIKTRGQQVTLRCSSQSGHNTVSWYQQALGQGPQFIFQYYREEENGRGNFPPRFSGLQFPNYSSELNVNALELDDSALYLCASSLRAGRTGELFFGEGSRLTVL.

This clone showed up just once. The genes are TRBV6-5 and TRBJ2-3; TRBD2 agrees at 13 bases. Unmatched junction bases numbered 4, after V lost 6 bases and J lost 4 bases. Germline lookup yields CDR1 MNHEY and CDR2 SVGAGI. The CDR3 is made up of 15 amino acids. The CDR3 reads CASRGLAGVPDTQYF. DNA for the CDR3: TGTGCCAGCAGAGGACTAGCGGGAGTCCCAGATACGCAGTATTTT.

This clone is a singleton in its sample. The genes are TRBV29-1 and TRBJ2-2; TRBD2 matches 11 bases. V lost 6 bases to trimming and J lost 7 bases; unmatched junction nucleotides: 4. This CDR3 is 13 amino acids long. Germline CDR1 reads SQVTM; CDR2 reads ANQGSEA. DNA of the CDR3: TGCAGCGTGTCACTAGCGGGAGACGGGGAGCTGTTTTTT. It translates to CSVSLAGDGELFF.

The chain links TRBV2 to TRBJ1-4; 7 bases align to TRBD1. Per germline, CDR1 SNHLY and CDR2 FYNNEI. The J segment lost 5 bases and the V segment lost 4 bases, leaving 1 base of the junction unmatched. This CDR3 is built from 13 residues. CDR3 amino acids: CASSGQGNEKLFF. The CDR3 nucleotides read TGTGCCAGCAGTGGACAGGGCAATGAAAAACTGTTTTTT.

V gene TRBV4-3 combines with J gene TRBJ2-3; D unclear. This CDR3 is 12 amino acids long. V was cut by 3 bases and J by 6 bases, with 7 bases left in between. The germline gives CDR1 LGHNA, CDR2 YSLEER. In DNA, the CDR3 is TGCGCCAGCAGCCAGGTGGCTGATACGCAGTATTTT. It encodes CASSQVADTQYF.

The rearrangement joins TRBV27 to TRBJ1-5; unclear D gene. Per germline, CDR1 MNHEY and CDR2 SMNVEV (reference sequence). Trimming pared 5 bases from V and 0 bases from J, leaving 11 bases between. This CDR3 has 15 residues. CDR3 nucleotides: TGTGCCAGCAGTACGGGGTGGGATAGCAATCAGCCCCAGCATTTT. It yields the protein CASSTGWDSNQPQHF.

This clone was seen a single time. The chain recombines TRBV4-2 with TRBJ2-5; 8 bases match TRBD1. The CDR3 consists of 15 residues. V gave up 1 base and J gave up 1 base; unmatched junction bases: 2. CDR1 and CDR2 (germline): LGHNA, YNFKEQ. CDR3 sequence reads: CASSQATGAQETQYF. The CDR3 region has the DNA TGTGCCAGCAGCCAAGCGACAGGGGCCCAAGAGACCCAGTACTTC.

The chain combines TRBV2 with TRBJ2-5, with TRBD1 matching 7 bases. The germline V gene has CDR1 SNHLY and CDR2 FYNNEI. V dropped 2 bases and J dropped 5; count of bases not matched to a gene: 5. CDR3 length: 14 residues. CDR3: CASSESGGGETQYF. The CDR3 bases are TGTGCCAGCAGTGAATCAGGGGGTGGGGAGACCCAGTACTTC.

The chain has TRBV27 and TRBJ2-7, with a tentative D call TRBD2 (5 bases). V gave up 6 bases and J gave up 7 bases, with 25 bases separating them. This CDR3 has 16 amino acids. Germline V CDR1 and CDR2: MNHEY, SMNVEV (reference sequence). CDR3: CASSVMRGSLTGEQYF. The CDR3 DNA is TGTGCCAGCAGCGTGATGAGAGGCAGCCTTACGGGGGAGCAGTACTTC.

This chain connects TRBV7-3 to TRBJ1-2, with a possible D match to TRBD1 (6 bases). The V gene's germline CDR1 is SGHTA and CDR2 FQGTGA. The CDR3 totals 14 residues. Trimming cost V 4 bases and J 8 bases, with 17 bases left between them. Here the CDR3 DNA reads TGTGCCAGCAGCTCCTACCCAGGGGAGAGAGGCTACACCTTC. Translating it yields CASSSYPGERGYTF.

The rearrangement joins TRBV5-4 to TRBJ2-7; 8 bases fit TRBD1. Per the germline V gene, CDR1 is SGHNT and CDR2 is YYREEE (reference sequence). The CDR3 consists of 14 residues. V was pared by 2 bases and J by 2 bases, with 3 bases of the junction left unmatched. The CDR3 is CASSFGTGPYEQYF. The CDR3 region has the DNA TGTGCCAGCAGCTTCGGGACAGGCCCCTACGAGCAGTACTTC. The variable domain in full, completed from reference TRBV5-4 and TRBJ2-7, reads ETGVTQSPTHLIKTRGQQVTLRCSSQSGHNTVSWYQQALGQGPQFIFQYYREEENGRGNFPPRFSGLQFPNYSSELNVNALELDDSALYLCASSFGTGPYEQYFGPGTRLTVT.

The chain recombines TRBV28 with TRBJ2-7, with 8 positions matching TRBD2. Germline lookup yields CDR1 MDHEN and CDR2 SYDVKM. The length of the CDR3 is 16 residues. The trim removed 5 bases at V and 7 bases at J, leaving 16 bases unmatched. The CDR3 region is CASSTHRSGVLVEQYF. The DNA for the CDR3 is TGTGCCAGCAGTACACACCGTAGCGGGGTACTCGTGGAGCAGTACTTC.

The chain uses TRBV27 and TRBJ2-1; TRBD2 aligns across 8 bases. Germline CDR1 and CDR2: MNHEY and SMNVEV (reference sequence). V shed 6 bases and J 7 bases; nucleotides not matched to a gene: 17. The CDR3 extends over 17 amino acids. This chain's CDR3 is CASSLTPSGSPGNEQFF. CDR3 DNA: TGTGCCAGCAGCCTTACCCCCAGCGGGAGCCCCGGGAATGAGCAGTTCTTC.

The rearrangement joins TRBV21-1 to TRBJ2-7; the listed D gene, TRBD2, was not tested against the DNA. TRBV21-1 is reported as a pseudogene. This CDR3 is built from 15 residues. As DNA, the CDR3 is TGTGCCCGCGCCCCAGGCCTAGCGGCAATATACGAGCAGTACTTC. This gives the protein CARAPGLAAIYEQYF.

This chain uses TRBV4-2 with TRBJ2-7, with 9 nucleotides matching TRBD2. The CDR3 is 14 residues long. In germline, CDR1 is LGHNA, CDR2 YNFKEQ. V was pared by 4 bases and J by 0 bases, with 1 base of the junction left unmatched. DNA of the CDR3: TGTGCCAGCAGCCGACTAGCGGACTCCTACGAGCAGTACTTC. Translation gives CASSRLADSYEQYF.

The CDR3 nucleotides read TGTGCCAGCAGCCAAGGGAACGGGGGCACAGATACGCAGTATTTT. As protein: CASSQGNGGTDTQYF. J is TRBJ2-3 and V is TRBV14; D possibly corresponds to TRBD2 (5 bases). V lost 1 base to trimming and J lost 1 base, with 9 bases between them. The germline V gene encodes CDR1 SGHDN and CDR2 FVKESK. The CDR3 is 15 residues long.